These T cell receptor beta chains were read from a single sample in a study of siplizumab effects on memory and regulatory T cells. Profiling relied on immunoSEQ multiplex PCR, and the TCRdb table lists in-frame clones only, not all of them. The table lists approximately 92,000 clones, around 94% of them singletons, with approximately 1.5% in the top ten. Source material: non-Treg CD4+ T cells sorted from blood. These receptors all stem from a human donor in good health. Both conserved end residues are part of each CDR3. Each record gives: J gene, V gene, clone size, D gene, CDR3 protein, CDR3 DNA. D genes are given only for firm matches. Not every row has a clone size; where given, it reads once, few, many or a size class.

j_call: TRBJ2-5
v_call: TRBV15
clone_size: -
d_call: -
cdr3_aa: CATSPGPRETQYF
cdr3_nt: TGTGCCACCAGCCCGGGGCCAAGAGAGACCCAGTACTTC

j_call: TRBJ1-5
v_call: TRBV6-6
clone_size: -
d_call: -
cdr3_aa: CASSYMGIGQPQHF
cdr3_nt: TGTGCCAGCAGTTACATGGGGATTGGTCAGCCCCAGCATTTT

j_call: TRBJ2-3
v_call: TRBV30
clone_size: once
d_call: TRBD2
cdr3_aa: CAWSGRLAGTDTQYF
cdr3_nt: TGTGCCTGGAGTGGCAGACTAGCGGGGACAGATACGCAGTATTTT

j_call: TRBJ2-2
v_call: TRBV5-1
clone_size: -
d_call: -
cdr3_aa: CASSLGTAGTGELFF
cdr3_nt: TGCGCCAGCAGCTTGGGGACTGCGGGTACCGGGGAGCTGTTTTTT

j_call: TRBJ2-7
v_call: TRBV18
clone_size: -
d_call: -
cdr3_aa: CASSPTVSYEQYF
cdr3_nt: TGTGCCAGCTCACCTACAGTTTCCTACGAGCAGTACTTC

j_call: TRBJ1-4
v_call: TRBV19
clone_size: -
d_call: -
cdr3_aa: CASSPSTATNEKLFF
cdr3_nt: TGTGCCAGTAGCCCCTCCACCGCAACTAATGAAAAACTGTTTTTT

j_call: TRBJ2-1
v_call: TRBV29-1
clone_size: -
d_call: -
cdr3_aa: CSVEGDRGQFF
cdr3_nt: TGCAGCGTTGAAGGGGATCGGGGGCAGTTCTTC

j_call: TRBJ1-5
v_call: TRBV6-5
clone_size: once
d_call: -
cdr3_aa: CASGRNPNQPQHF
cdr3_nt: TGTGCCAGCGGACGGAACCCCAATCAGCCCCAGCATTTT

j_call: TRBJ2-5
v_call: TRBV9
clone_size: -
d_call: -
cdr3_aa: CASSVGVGAVSETQYF
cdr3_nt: TGTGCCAGCAGCGTAGGCGTGGGAGCCGTTTCAGAGACCCAGTACTTC

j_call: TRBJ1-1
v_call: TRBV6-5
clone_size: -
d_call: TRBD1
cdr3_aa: CASSLRGANTEAFF
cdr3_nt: TGTGCCAGCAGTCTCAGGGGGGCGAACACTGAAGCTTTCTTT

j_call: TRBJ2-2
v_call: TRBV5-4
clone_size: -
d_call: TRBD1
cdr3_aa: CASSPGQGRTGELFF
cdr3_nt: TGTGCCAGCAGTCCTGGACAGGGAAGAACCGGGGAGCTGTTTTTT

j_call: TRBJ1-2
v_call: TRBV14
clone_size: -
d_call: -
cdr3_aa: CASTAGRLYGYTF
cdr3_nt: TGTGCCAGCACGGCCGGGCGACTATATGGCTACACCTTC

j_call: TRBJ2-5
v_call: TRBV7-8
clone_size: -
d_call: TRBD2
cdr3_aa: CASSFGGSGLRETQYF
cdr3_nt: TGTGCCAGCAGCTTCGGCGGGAGTGGCCTCAGGGAGACCCAGTACTTC

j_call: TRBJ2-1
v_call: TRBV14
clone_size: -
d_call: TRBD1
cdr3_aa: CASSPRQGSYNEQFF
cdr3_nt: TGTGCCAGCAGCCCAAGACAGGGCTCCTACAATGAGCAGTTCTTC

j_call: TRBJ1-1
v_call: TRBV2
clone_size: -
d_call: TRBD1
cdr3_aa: CASISIGTGRGEAFF
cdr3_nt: TGTGCCAGCATATCAATCGGGACAGGGAGGGGAGAAGCTTTCTTT

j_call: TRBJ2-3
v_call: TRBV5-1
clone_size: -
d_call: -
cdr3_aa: CASSLDRSSRDTQYF
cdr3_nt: TGCGCCAGCAGCTTGGACAGGTCTAGTAGGGATACGCAGTATTTT